This T cell receptor (beta chain) was sequenced in a study of blood T cell repertoires in COVID-19 (dated by TCRdb to 2020 to 2021). Regarding the study in general: The collaborator samples originated in the United States, Italy and Spain and spanned the acute and convalescent phases of COVID-19. The prospective study material was composed of cDNA or gDNA derived from T cells, B-cell-depleted T cells, or PBMCs. The dataset comprised deeply sampled blood TCRbeta repertoires from subjects exposed to, actively infected with, or recovered from COVID-19. The repertoires were released in a freely available public database intended as a resource for research on the immune response to SARS-CoV-2. Samples were obtained from the ongoing ImmuneRACE study (first 160 participants) and from 1,254 subjects provided by 6 global collaborators. The sample metadata nearly always contained a de-identified subject ID, COVID-19 status, age in years and sex. HLA class I and class II types, where available, came from metadata supplied by the sample provider rather than from assay-based typing.

Study-wide conclusions, independent of this receptor: The amount of clinical and demographic metadata varied by source and participant and was provided uncurated.

With regard to this clone: The target of this receptor is not known. Base-call qualities are not available, and no considerably larger clone is one nucleotide away.

V loses 0 bases, J loses 0 bases, and the germline ends lie 8 bases apart. The cysteine opens and the phenylalanine closes a CDR3 of 15 amino acids. Only CDR3 DNA is held: 45 bases, read in frame from base 1. Based on the germline V gene, the CDR1 and CDR2 sequences are SGHDT and YYEEEE. The immunoSEQ Assay, a bias-controlled multiplex PCR, was used to amplify TCRbeta CDR3 regions from genomic DNA. On the study's bioinformatics: Within the assay, amplification of reference gene primers was used to estimate how many nucleated cells each sample contained. Sequence reads were collapsed and filtered to measure the absolute abundance of every unique TCRbeta CDR3 rearrangement. For each sample, productive Simpson clonality was calculated by taking the square root of Simpson's diversity index across productive rearrangements. Not all clones reach the TCRdb copy of this immuneACCESS table, which keeps in-frame sequences only. Checked studies attribute under half of the gap to unresolved V genes and leave the rest unexplained. That table supplies the V and J calls and clone size; D and trimming were determined from the DNA. Present in this sample are tens of thousands of clones, about four fifths of which were seen just once. The top ten constitute about 6.2% of the sample.

Whole blood was collected in K2EDTA tubes by collaborating institutions according to the institutions' own protocols. For TCRbeta analysis, collaborators shipped samples as frozen whole blood, isolated PBMCs, or DNA extracted from either of those sample types. This sequence originates from a human donor in a cohort sampled during active or convalescent COVID-19. The rearrangement combines TRBV5-6 with TRBJ2-3; the D gene cannot be named for sure. Sequences were obtained from peripheral blood. The CDR3 region has the sequence CASSLVGVSTDTQYF. The bases are TGTGCCAGCAGCTTGGTGGGCGTAAGCACAGATACGCAGTATTTT.